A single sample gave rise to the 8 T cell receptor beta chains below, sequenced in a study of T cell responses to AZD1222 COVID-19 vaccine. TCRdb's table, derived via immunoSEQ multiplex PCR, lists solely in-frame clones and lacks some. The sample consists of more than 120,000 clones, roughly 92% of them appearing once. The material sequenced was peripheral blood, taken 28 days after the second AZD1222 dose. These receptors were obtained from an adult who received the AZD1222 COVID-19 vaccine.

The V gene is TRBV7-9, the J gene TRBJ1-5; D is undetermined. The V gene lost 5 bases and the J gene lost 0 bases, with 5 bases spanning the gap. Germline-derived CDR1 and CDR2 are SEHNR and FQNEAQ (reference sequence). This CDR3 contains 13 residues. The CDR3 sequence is CASSADSNQPQHF. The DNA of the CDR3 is TGTGCCAGCAGCGCGGATAGCAATCAGCCCCAGCATTTT.

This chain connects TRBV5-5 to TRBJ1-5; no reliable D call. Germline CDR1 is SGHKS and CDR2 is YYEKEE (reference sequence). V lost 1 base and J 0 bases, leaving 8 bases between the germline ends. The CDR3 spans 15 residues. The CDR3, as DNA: TGTGCCAGCAGCTTGACTCCACTTAGCAATCAGCCCCAGCATTTT. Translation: CASSLTPLSNQPQHF.

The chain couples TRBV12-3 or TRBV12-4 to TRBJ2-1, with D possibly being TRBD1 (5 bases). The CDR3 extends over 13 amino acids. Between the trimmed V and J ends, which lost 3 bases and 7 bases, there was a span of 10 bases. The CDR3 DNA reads TGTGCCAGCAGTTTCAGGGCTGGGAATGAGCAGTTCTTC. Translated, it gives CASSFRAGNEQFF.

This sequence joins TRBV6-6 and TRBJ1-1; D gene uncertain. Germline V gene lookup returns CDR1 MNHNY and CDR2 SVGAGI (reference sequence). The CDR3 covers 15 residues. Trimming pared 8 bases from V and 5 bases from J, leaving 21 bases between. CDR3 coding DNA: TGTGCCAGCCCCCCAAAGAGGACGGGTGGGACTGAAGCTTTCTTT. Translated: CASPPKRTGGTEAFF.

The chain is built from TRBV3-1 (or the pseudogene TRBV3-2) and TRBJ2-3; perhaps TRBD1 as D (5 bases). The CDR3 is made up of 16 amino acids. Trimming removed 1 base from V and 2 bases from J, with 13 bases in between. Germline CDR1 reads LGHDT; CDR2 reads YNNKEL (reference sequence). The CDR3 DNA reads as TGTGCCAGCAGCCAAGGTGTCGACAGCTACACAGATACGCAGTATTTT. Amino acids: CASSQGVDSYTDTQYF.

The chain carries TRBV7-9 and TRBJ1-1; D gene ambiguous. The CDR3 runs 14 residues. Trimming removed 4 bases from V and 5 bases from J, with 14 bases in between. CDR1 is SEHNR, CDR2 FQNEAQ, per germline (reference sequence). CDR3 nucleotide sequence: TGTGCCAGCAGCTCGGTTGGGGTGGGAACTGAAGCTTTCTTT. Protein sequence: CASSSVGVGTEAFF.

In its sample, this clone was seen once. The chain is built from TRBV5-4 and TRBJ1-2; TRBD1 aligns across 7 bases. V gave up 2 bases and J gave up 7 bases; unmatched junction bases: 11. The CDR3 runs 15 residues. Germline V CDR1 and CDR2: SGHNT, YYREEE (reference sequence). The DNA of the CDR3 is TGTGCCAGCAGCTTTGGATGGCGGCCAGGGGGTGGCTACACCTTC. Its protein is CASSFGWRPGGGYTF.

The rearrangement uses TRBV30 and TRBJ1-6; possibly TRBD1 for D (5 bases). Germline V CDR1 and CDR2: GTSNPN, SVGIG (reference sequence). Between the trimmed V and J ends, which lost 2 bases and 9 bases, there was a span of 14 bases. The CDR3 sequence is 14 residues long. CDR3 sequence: CAWSFGTTASPLHF. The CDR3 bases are TGTGCCTGGAGTTTTGGGACGACGGCTTCACCCCTCCACTTT.